The entry that follows covers one T cell receptor beta chain sequence. V was trimmed by 8 bases and J by 1 base, leaving 20 bases between them. The length of the CDR3 is 15 residues. Per germline, CDR1 GTSNPN and CDR2 SVGIG (reference sequence). The data were obtained in a study of blood T cell repertoires in COVID-19. Study information: The study drew acute and convalescent COVID-19 samples from the United States, Italy and Spain.

TCRdb's copy holds only in-frame clones and misses some; the assay was immunoSEQ multiplex PCR. The sample carries approximately 280,000 clones, around 85% recorded once. The TCR sequence derives from a woman aged 45 to 65 who had recovered from COVID-19. Sequencing was performed on PBMCs or T cells enriched from blood (not recorded which). The rearrangement joins TRBV30 to TRBJ1-2; a weak D match, TRBD1 (6 bases). The DNA for the CDR3 is TGTGCCGCCATACCGGGACACGGACTTAACTATGGCTACACCTTC. As protein: CAAIPGHGLNYGYTF. Using reference TRBV30 and TRBJ1-2 for the parts outside the CDR3, the full variable domain is SQTIHQWPATLVQPVGSPLSLECTVEGTSNPNLYWYRQAAGRGLQLLFYSVGIGQISSEVPQNLSASRPQDRQFILSSKKLLLSDSGFYLCAAIPGHGLNYGYTFGSGTRLTVV.